These 21 T cell receptor beta chains came from one sample sequenced in a study of technical replicates of blood from a handful of donors. Profiled with immunoSEQ multiplex PCR; TCRdb holds only in-frame clones, not every one. The data contain 51,000 or so clones, approximately 90% of them singletons. Specimen: PBMCs. These TCRs come from a human donor in good health. Some clones in this sample may be carry-over from other donors' samples.

The J gene is TRBJ1-6, the V gene TRBV30, with 9 nucleotides matching TRBD1. CDR1 and CDR2 from the germline V gene are GTSNPN and SVGIG (reference sequence). The trim removed 0 bases at V and 6 bases at J, leaving 3 bases unmatched. This CDR3 comprises 15 residues. CDR3 residues: CAWSVPGQGNSPLHF. CDR3 DNA: TGTGCCTGGAGTGTACCGGGACAGGGTAATTCACCCCTCCACTTT. Full variable domain (remainder filled in from reference TRBV30 and TRBJ1-6): SQTIHQWPATLVQPVGSPLSLECTVEGTSNPNLYWYRQAAGRGLQLLFYSVGIGQISSEVPQNLSASRPQDRQFILSSKKLLLSDSGFYLCAWSVPGQGNSPLHFGNGTRLTVT.

This rearrangement joins TRBV9 to TRBJ2-1, with a weak D call TRBD2 (5 bases). The V and J ends lost 2 bases and 2 bases respectively, with 11 bases between them. Germline loops: CDR1 SGDLS, CDR2 YYNGEE. The CDR3 is 15 amino acids. This chain's CDR3 is CASSVGGSTYNEQFF. Written as DNA, the CDR3 is TGTGCCAGCAGCGTCGGTGGGAGTACCTACAATGAGCAGTTCTTC.

The chain combines TRBV19 with TRBJ2-7, with 10 bases that match TRBD1. From germline, CDR1 is LNHDA and CDR2 SQIVND (reference sequence). The CDR3 length is 15 residues. J gave up 4 bases and V 2 bases, and 5 bases lay outside the gene matches. DNA for the CDR3: TGTGCCAGTAGTATACCCGGGACAGGGGCTTACGAGCAGTACTTC. Protein product: CASSIPGTGAYEQYF.

The V gene is TRBV25-1, the J gene TRBJ1-1; D uncertain. Trimming removed 3 bases from V and 6 bases from J, with 17 bases in between. Germline V lookup: CDR1 MGHDK, CDR2 SYGVNS. This CDR3 spans 15 amino acids. Written as DNA, the CDR3 is TGTGCCAGCAGTGATGCCCGAGGGCTTGGGGCTGAAGCTTTCTTT. Protein sequence: CASSDARGLGAEAFF.

This rearrangement joins TRBV7-3 to TRBJ2-3, with D perhaps matching TRBD1 (7 bases). This CDR3 spans 15 amino acids. The V end was cut by 5 bases, the J end by 6 bases, with 18 bases between. Germline V gene data show CDR1 as SGHTA and CDR2 as FQGTGA. The DNA of the CDR3 is TGTGCCAGCAGCCCCGTAGGAGGGGGCGACGATACGCAGTATTTT. Its protein product is CASSPVGGGDDTQYF.

This clone came up once. The chain has TRBV5-4 and TRBJ2-2; D possibly corresponds to TRBD1 (6 bases). The V and J ends lost 4 bases and 6 bases respectively, with 13 bases between them. The length of the CDR3 is 14 residues. Germline CDR1 SGHNT, CDR2 YYREEE (reference sequence). The CDR3 region has the DNA TGTGCCAGCAGCCAAGCCCAGGGGCCCGGGGAGCTGTTTTTT. Protein: CASSQAQGPGELFF.

V usage is TRBV6-6 and J usage is TRBJ2-1, with D perhaps TRBD1 (6 bases). The germline V and J ends were trimmed by 9 bases and 6 bases, with 15 bases remaining between them. CDR3 length: 13 residues. Germline loops: CDR1 MNHNY, CDR2 SVGAGI (reference sequence). The CDR3 DNA sequence: TGTGCCAGTCTTGGGGGCAAAAGCAATGAGCAGTTCTTC. It is translated as CASLGGKSNEQFF.

The gene calls are TRBV6-4 and TRBJ1-1; D uncertain. Germline V lookup: CDR1 MRHNA, CDR2 SNTAGT. V was pared by 5 bases and J by 1 base, with 8 bases between. This CDR3 has 13 residues. The CDR3 sequence is CASSHQKNTEAFF. The CDR3 coding sequence is TGTGCCAGCAGTCATCAAAAGAACACTGAAGCTTTCTTT.

The rearrangement links TRBV30 to TRBJ2-1; the match to TRBD2 covers 8 bases. The CDR3 runs to 13 residues. V dropped 0 bases and J dropped 10; count of bases not matched to a gene: 5. The V gene's germline CDR1 is GTSNPN and CDR2 SVGIG (reference sequence). Here the CDR3 reads CAWSVERELEQFF. The DNA of the CDR3 is TGTGCCTGGAGTGTAGAGCGGGAGTTGGAGCAGTTCTTC. Full variable domain (remainder filled in from reference TRBV30 and TRBJ2-1): SQTIHQWPATLVQPVGSPLSLECTVEGTSNPNLYWYRQAAGRGLQLLFYSVGIGQISSEVPQNLSASRPQDRQFILSSKKLLLSDSGFYLCAWSVERELEQFFGPGTRLTVL.

Concerning this clone: Other DNA sequences in the sample encode the same CDR3. The chain combines TRBV5-1 with TRBJ2-1, with TRBD2 matching over 7 bases. Germline trimming cut 2 bases from V and 4 bases from J; bases unmatched to any gene: 3. CDR3 length: 14 amino acids. Germline CDR1 reads SGHRS; CDR2 reads YFSETQ. For the CDR3, the DNA is TGCGCCAGCAGCTTATCCGGGGGGTACAATGAGCAGTTCTTC. Amino acid sequence: CASSLSGGYNEQFF.

The gene calls are TRBV19 and TRBJ1-4; TRBD1 aligns across 10 bases. J gave up 1 base and V 3 bases, and 2 bases lay outside the gene matches. This CDR3 is 16 amino acids long. Germline V gene lookup returns CDR1 LNHDA and CDR2 SQIVND (reference sequence). CDR3 nucleotides: TGTGCCAGTAGTATTTGGGACAGGGGAACTAATGAAAAACTGTTTTTT. Its translation: CASSIWDRGTNEKLFF.

This sequence joins TRBV29-1 and TRBJ1-1; D may be TRBD1 (6 bases). With 4 bases removed from V and 8 bases from J, the gap between germline ends came to 11 bases. Germline CDR1 reads SQVTM; CDR2 reads ANQGSEA. The CDR3 totals 11 residues. CDR3 region: CSVGQGLEAFF. Here the CDR3 DNA reads TGCAGCGTTGGCCAGGGGCTGGAAGCTTTCTTT.

The genes are TRBV5-4 and TRBJ1-2, with a possible D match to TRBD1 (6 bases). CDR3 size: 14 residues. The V gene's germline CDR1 is SGHNT and CDR2 YYREEE (reference sequence). V was clipped by 3 bases and J by 4 bases, with 13 bases between them. In DNA, the CDR3 is TGTGCCAGCAGCTCACAGGGTATTATCTATGGCTACACCTTC. It yields the protein CASSSQGIIYGYTF. The complete variable domain, with remaining parts taken from reference TRBV5-4 and TRBJ1-2, reads ETGVTQSPTHLIKTRGQQVTLRCSSQSGHNTVSWYQQALGQGPQFIFQYYREEENGRGNFPPRFSGLQFPNYSSELNVNALELDDSALYLCASSSQGIIYGYTFGSGTRLTVV.

V and J are TRBV18 and TRBJ2-2, with 9 bases aligning to TRBD1. J lost 6 bases, V lost 2 bases, and 7 bases had no gene match. This CDR3 is built from 16 residues. Germline V lookup: CDR1 KGHSH, CDR2 LQKENI. CDR3 DNA: TGTGCCAGCTCACCATTTACGGACAGGGGTTCCGGGGAGCTGTTTTTT. It translates to CASSPFTDRGSGELFF.

V gene TRBV2 combines with J gene TRBJ2-1; TRBD2 agrees at 8 bases. The CDR3 length is 14 residues. V shed 6 bases, J shed 6 bases, and the junction held 7 bases outside the gene matches. Looked up from germline, CDR1 is SNHLY and CDR2 is FYNNEI. CDR3 amino acids: CASSGREFPNEQFF. As DNA, the CDR3 is TGTGCCAGCAGCGGGAGGGAATTCCCCAATGAGCAGTTCTTC. The full variable domain, in which reference TRBV2 and TRBJ2-1 provide the parts outside the CDR3, is EPEVTQTPSHQVTQMGQEVILRCVPISNHLYFYWYRQILGQKVEFLVSFYNNEISEKSEIFDDQFSVERPDGSNFTLKIRSTKLEDSAMYFCASSGREFPNEQFFGPGTRLTVL.

The chain links TRBV11-1 to TRBJ2-2; unclear D gene. V lost 5 bases and J lost 1, with 5 bases in between. CDR1 is SGHAT and CDR2 is FQDESV in the germline V gene (reference sequence). This CDR3 is built from 13 residues. The CDR3 nucleotides read TGTGCCAGCAGCCTACTGAACACCGGGGAGCTGTTTTTT. It translates to CASSLLNTGELFF. The variable domain in full, completed from reference TRBV11-1 and TRBJ2-2, reads EAEVAQSPRYKITEKSQAVAFWCDPISGHATLYWYRQILGQGPELLVQFQDESVVDDSQLPKDRFSAERLKGVDSTLKIQPAELGDSAMYLCASSLLNTGELFFGEGSRLTVL.

The rearrangement joins TRBV10-3 to TRBJ1-6, with D possibly being TRBD1 (5 bases). CDR1 and CDR2 from the germline V gene are ENHRY and SYGVKD. The CDR3 runs 14 residues. The V end was cut by 11 bases, the J end by 3 bases, with 14 bases between. The chain's CDR3 is CAAHDSYYNSPLHF. The CDR3 coding sequence is TGTGCCGCACATGACAGTTACTATAATTCACCCCTCCACTTT.

As concerns this clone: Possible read error: a much larger clone is one base away. V is TRBV7-9 and J is TRBJ2-1; a possible D gene is TRBD1 (6 bases). The CDR3 consists of 15 residues. Per the germline V gene, CDR1 is SEHNR and CDR2 is FQNEAQ (reference sequence). Trimming took 5 bases from V and 0 from J, leaving 11 bases between them. CDR3 in amino acids: CASSQGGSSYNEQFF. The CDR3 bases are TGTGCCAGCAGCCAAGGGGGTAGCTCCTACAATGAGCAGTTCTTC.

The V call is TRBV5-4, the J call TRBJ2-5; 11 nucleotides match TRBD1. Trimming at V came to 4 bases and at J to 5 bases, leaving 7 bases not matched to a gene. Germline V gene data show CDR1 as SGHNT and CDR2 as YYREEE (reference sequence). CDR3 length equals 15 residues. The CDR3 bases are TGTGCCAGCAGCCCAACGGGACAGGGGGTGGAGACCCAGTACTTC. Its protein product is CASSPTGQGVETQYF.

The chain carries TRBV7-3 and TRBJ1-6; 7 nucleotides match TRBD1. Germline CDR1 SGHTA, CDR2 FQGTGA. V lost 4 bases to trimming and J lost 6 bases; unmatched junction nucleotides: 3. This CDR3 region has 14 residues. CDR3 sequence: CASSYGTVNSPLHF. In DNA, the CDR3 is TGTGCCAGCAGCTATGGGACAGTTAATTCACCCCTCCACTTT.

V and J are TRBV7-9 and TRBJ1-5; D is unclear. Germline V gives CDR1 SEHNR, CDR2 FQNEAQ (reference sequence). The CDR3 is 15 residues long. Trimming shortened V by 1 base and J by 3 bases, and 10 bases separated the two germline ends. CDR3: CASSLGAGNNQPQHF. The CDR3 DNA is TGTGCCAGCAGCTTAGGGGCGGGAAACAATCAGCCCCAGCATTTT.